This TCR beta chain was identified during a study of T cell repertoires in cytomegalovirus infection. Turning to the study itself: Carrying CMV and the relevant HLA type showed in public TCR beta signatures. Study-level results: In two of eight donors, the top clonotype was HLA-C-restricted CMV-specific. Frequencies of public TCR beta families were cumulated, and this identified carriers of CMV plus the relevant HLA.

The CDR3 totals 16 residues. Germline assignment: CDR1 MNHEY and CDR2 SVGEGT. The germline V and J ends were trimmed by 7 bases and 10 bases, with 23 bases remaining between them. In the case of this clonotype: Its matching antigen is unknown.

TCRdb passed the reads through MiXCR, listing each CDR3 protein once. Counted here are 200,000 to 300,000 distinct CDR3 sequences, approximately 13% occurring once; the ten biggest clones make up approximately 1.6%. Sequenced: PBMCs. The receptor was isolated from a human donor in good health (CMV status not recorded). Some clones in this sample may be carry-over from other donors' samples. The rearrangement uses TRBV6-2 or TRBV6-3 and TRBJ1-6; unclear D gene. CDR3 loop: CASTPDRGGHLSPLHF. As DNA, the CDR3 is TGTGCCAGCACTCCGGACCGAGGCGGGCATTTATCACCCCTCCACTTT.